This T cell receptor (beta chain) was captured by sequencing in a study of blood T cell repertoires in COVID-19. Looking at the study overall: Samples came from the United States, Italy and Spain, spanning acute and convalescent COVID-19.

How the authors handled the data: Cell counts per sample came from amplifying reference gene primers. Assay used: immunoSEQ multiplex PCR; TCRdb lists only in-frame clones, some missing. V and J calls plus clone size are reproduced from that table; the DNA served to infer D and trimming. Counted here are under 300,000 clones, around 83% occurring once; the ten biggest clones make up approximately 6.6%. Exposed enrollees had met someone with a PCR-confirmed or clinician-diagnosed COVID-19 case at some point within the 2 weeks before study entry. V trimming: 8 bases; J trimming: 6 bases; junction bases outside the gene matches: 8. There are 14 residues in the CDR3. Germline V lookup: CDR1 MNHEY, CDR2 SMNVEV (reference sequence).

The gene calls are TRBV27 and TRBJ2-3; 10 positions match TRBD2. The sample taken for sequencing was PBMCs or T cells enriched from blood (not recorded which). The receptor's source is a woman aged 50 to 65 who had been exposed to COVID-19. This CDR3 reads CASSAGGWWDTQYF. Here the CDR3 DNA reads TGTGCCAGCTCAGCGGGGGGGTGGTGGGATACGCAGTATTTT.